This TCR beta chain was obtained from a study of human T cells and chemical hapten exposure. The study's findings and limits: In comparison with controls, expanded TCRs gave rise to a significantly larger number of large CDR3 similarity clusters.

Time point described: patch test 1, 2 weeks after DPC sensitization. The treatment was: therapeutic diphenylcyclopropenone sensitization with weekly scalp DPC. As to this clonotype: Its cognate antigen is unknown.

TCRdb ran MiXCR on the RACE reads and lists one entry per CDR3 protein. Among 74,000 or so distinct CDR3 sequences listed, about an eighth were seen once. The sequenced sample was whole blood, obtained in connection with sensitization to the hapten diphenylcyclopropenone (DPC). The source is a woman aged 55-70 years with alopecia areata. Some clones in this sample may be carry-over from other donors' samples.

The CDR3 sequence is CASNPGLKQPQHF. The CDR3 bases are TGCGCCAGCAACCCGGGACTCAAACAGCCCCAGCATTTT. This chain uses TRBV10-2 with TRBJ1-5, with D perhaps TRBD1 (5 bases). The V end lost 7 bases, the J end lost 7 bases, and 14 bases lay between the germline ends. The CDR3 sequence is 13 residues long. The V gene's germline CDR1 is WSHSY and CDR2 SAAADI.